This TCR beta chain is drawn from a study of T cell repertoires in aging, cancer and after chemotherapy. Study background: Donors were grouped into six age bands spanning 30 or younger through 70 or older. Study outcomes and limitations: In healthy donors, age-related TCR diversity loss mainly reflected lost richness.

The template was genomic DNA from peripheral blood, not RNA. A mixed TRB-A/B primer pool amplified rearranged TRB by multiplex touch-down PCR. TCRdb recomputed calls from the multiplex PCR reads with MiXCR, one row per CDR3 protein. The data show fewer than 11,000 distinct CDR3 sequences, roughly 39% seen once. This clonotype was seen only a few times. Its antigen is as yet unknown. V lost 0 bases and J lost 3, with 10 bases in between. The CDR3 contains 15 residues. Germline V gene sequence: CDR1 SGHDT, CDR2 YYEEEE. The chain recombines TRBV5-6 with TRBJ2-4, with D unresolved. The TCR comes from a human donor in good health. Specimen: blood. CDR3 sequence reads: CASSLAVVGKNIQYF. The DNA of the CDR3 is TGTGCCAGCAGCTTGGCGGTCGTGGGCAAAAACATTCAGTACTTC.